This TCR beta chain originates from a study of beta chain features in type 1 diabetes. Germline V gene data show CDR1 as SGHTA and CDR2 as FQGNSA. The CDR3 has 15 residues. Trimming cost V 3 bases and J 5 bases, with 16 bases left between them. Every bit of the isolated RNA underwent reverse transcription, so sequencing read expressed TCRB transcripts. TCRdb's table, derived via immunoSEQ multiplex PCR, lists solely in-frame clones and lacks some. This table has 330,000 or so clones, approximately 14% appearing once. The sequence came from a man aged 25-45 years in good health. Sequenced: central memory CD4+ T cells from blood. The V call is TRBV7-2, the J call TRBJ1-1; the D is unclear. The CDR3 here is CASSLEAGMRTEAFF. Here the CDR3 DNA reads TGTGCCAGCAGCTTGGAGGCGGGAATGAGGACTGAAGCTTTCTTT.